This T cell receptor beta chain was found in a study of immune heterogeneity within non-small cell lung tumors. This clonotype qualifies as medium-sized. Multiplex PCR with 32 V and 13 J primers amplified TCR beta CDR3. A single record per CDR3 protein comes from TCRdb applying MiXCR to the multiplex PCR reads. Seen here are over 10,000 distinct CDR3 sequences, 20% to 25% observed once, and the top ten hold roughly 13%. This CDR3 contains 13 residues. V lost 10 bases, J lost 5 bases, and 10 bases stayed unmatched. The germline gives CDR1 MNHNS, CDR2 SASEGT. Samples each supplied 450 to 650 ng of bulk tumor genomic DNA as template. Several spatially distant biopsies were obtained per primary tumor intraoperatively. Patients with untreated, newly diagnosed non-small cell lung cancer underwent curative surgery.

The sequencing sample was made of lung tumor tissue. The chain recombines TRBV6-1 with TRBJ2-7; 8 bases are shared with TRBD1. The TCR originated in a man in his fifties with non-small cell lung cancer. CDR3: CATHDRTGNEQYF. The DNA of the CDR3 is TGTGCCACCCATGACAGGACAGGGAACGAGCAGTACTTC.